The rows below give T cell receptor beta chains drawn from one sample of a study of cytomegalovirus exposure and HLA in healthy donors. Some clones are missing from TCRdb's copy, which holds only in-frame ones; the method was immunoSEQ multiplex PCR. This sample has 85,000 to 100,000 clones, with around 73% found just once. The sequenced material came from PBMCs. These receptors were obtained from a woman aged 40-49 years in good health and CMV-seropositive. Both conserved end residues are part of each CDR3. D genes are given only for firm matches. Clone size appears in some rows only: once, few, many, or a class for an expanded clone.

>NA|TRBV9|TRBJ2-1|TRBD1
CASSTYRGANEQFF
TGTGCCAGCAGCACGTACAGGGGGGCAAATGAGCAGTTCTTC
>NA|TRBV2|TRBJ1-4|TRBD1
CASRGQPNEKLFF
TGTGCCAGCAGGGGACAGCCTAATGAAAAACTGTTTTTT
>few|TRBV4-1|TRBJ1-1|NA
CASSQKEPGQSTEAFF
TGCGCCAGCAGCCAAAAAGAACCGGGACAATCCACTGAAGCTTTCTTT
>NA|TRBV7-9|TRBJ2-3|NA
CASSPSTDTQYF
TGTGCCAGCAGCCCGAGCACAGATACGCAGTATTTT
>NA|TRBV11-3|TRBJ1-2|NA
CASSLRGSDGYTF
TGTGCCAGCAGCTTAAGAGGGAGTGATGGCTACACCTTC
>NA|TRBV7-3|TRBJ2-1|TRBD2
CASSPRTSGRSNEQFF
TGTGCCAGCAGCCCGCGGACTAGCGGGAGATCGAATGAGCAGTTCTTC
>NA|TRBV5-6|TRBJ2-1|NA
CASSLVAALYNEQFF
TGTGCCAGCAGCTTGGTGGCGGCCCTCTACAATGAGCAGTTCTTC
>NA|TRBV27|TRBJ2-1|NA
CASSFSNEQFF
TGTGCCAGCAGTTTCAGCAATGAGCAGTTCTTC
>NA|TRBV29-1|TRBJ2-7|NA
CSAHEGTLPYEQYF
TGCAGCGCCCACGAGGGGACACTCCCCTACGAGCAGTACTTC
>NA|TRBV10-3|TRBJ1-6|TRBD1
CAIRSTGGGNSPLHF
TGTGCCATCAGATCGACAGGGGGCGGAAATTCACCCCTCCACTTT
>NA|TRBV5-1|TRBJ2-7|NA
CASSLGQVEQYF
TGCGCCAGCAGCTTGGGGCAGGTCGAGCAGTACTTC
>many|TRBV6-1|TRBJ2-6|NA
CASSEVSSGANVLTF
TGTGCCAGCAGTGAAGTGAGCTCTGGGGCCAACGTCCTGACTTTC
>NA|TRBV10-3|TRBJ2-7|TRBD2
CASATLAGVHYEQYF
TGTGCCAGCGCTACTTTAGCGGGAGTTCACTACGAGCAGTACTTC
>NA|TRBV4-1|TRBJ2-2|TRBD2
CASSQVAGTGYTGELFF
TGCGCCAGCAGCCAAGTAGCGGGAACGGGGTACACCGGGGAGCTGTTTTTT
>NA|TRBV9|TRBJ1-3|TRBD1
CASSPSTGLGNTIYF
TGTGCCAGCAGCCCATCGACAGGGCTGGGAAACACCATATATTTT
>NA|TRBV2|TRBJ2-1|TRBD2
CASRELAVDNEQFF
TGTGCCAGCAGGGAACTAGCGGTTGACAATGAGCAGTTCTTC
>NA|TRBV27|TRBJ2-1|TRBD2
CASSPTAGGLLNEQFF
TGTGCCAGCAGCCCTACAGCGGGAGGGCTTCTCAATGAGCAGTTCTTC
>NA|TRBV30|TRBJ2-7|TRBD1
CAWRRGPNPSYEQYF
TGTGCCTGGCGTAGGGGGCCCAACCCCTCCTACGAGCAGTACTTC
>NA|TRBV18|TRBJ1-2|NA
CASSPQKEDYGYTF
TGTGCCAGCTCACCACAGAAGGAGGACTATGGCTACACCTTC
>NA|TRBV10-2|TRBJ1-1|NA
CATRGPQGAEAFF
TGCGCCACACGGGGCCCACAGGGTGCTGAAGCTTTCTTT
>once|TRBV5-1|TRBJ2-3|NA
CASSFRFITDTQYF
TGCGCCAGCAGCTTCAGGTTCATCACAGATACGCAGTATTTT
>NA|TRBV23-1|TRBJ2-2|NA
CASNPEGHPNTGELFF
TGCGCCAGCAACCCCGAGGGACACCCGAACACCGGGGAGCTGTTTTTT
>NA|TRBV6-4|TRBJ1-3|TRBD1
CASSVVRGRRHTIYF
TGTGCCAGCAGTGTTGTGAGGGGGCGTAGACACACCATATATTTT
>few|TRBV6-5|TRBJ2-2|NA
CASSYRGTGELFF
TGTGCCAGCAGTTACAGGGGCACCGGGGAGCTGTTTTTT
>NA|TRBV7-3|TRBJ1-2|NA
CASSLTLGDYGYTF
TGTGCCAGCAGCTTAACGCTAGGGGACTATGGCTACACCTTC
>once|TRBV6-5|TRBJ2-3|TRBD2
CASSYGGGRALDTQYF
TGTGCCAGCAGTTACGGGGGAGGGAGGGCCCTAGATACGCAGTATTTT
>NA|TRBV7-6|TRBJ1-1|NA
CASSLADDIEAFF
TGTGCCAGCAGCTTAGCTGATGACATTGAAGCTTTCTTT
>NA|TRBV5-1|TRBJ1-1|TRBD1
CASSSRDRGNTEAFF
TGCGCCAGCAGCTCGCGGGACAGGGGGAACACTGAAGCTTTCTTT
>NA|TRBV7-9|TRBJ2-1|NA
CASSYSGGTNEQFF
TGTGCCAGCAGCTATTCTGGGGGGACCAATGAGCAGTTCTTC